This T cell receptor beta chain was observed in a study of shared clonotypes between healthy human individuals. Study background: CD4 naive cells filled three plates per donor, CD4 memory three, CD8 naive two and CD8 memory one.

Profiling relied on immunoSEQ multiplex PCR, and the TCRdb table lists in-frame clones only, not all of them. The sample has about 1 million clones, about 76% seen once. The table lists this clone with a few counts. V was clipped by 6 bases and J by 3 bases, with 8 bases between them. CDR1 WNHNN and CDR2 SYGVQD come from the germline V gene (reference sequence). This CDR3 contains 13 residues. The receptor's source is a man between 18 and 29 years old in good health. Sequences were obtained from memory CD4+ T cells sorted from blood. Documented subset: CD45RA-negative fraction. J is TRBJ2-2 and V is TRBV10-1; no clear D. The CDR3 loop reads CASRDGDTGELFF. The CDR3 DNA follows: TGCGCCAGCAGGGACGGAGACACCGGGGAGCTGTTTTTT.